The T cell receptor (beta chain) described here comes from a study of spatial heterogeneity in lung cancer. Overall study: Every unique TCR and UMI combination, on average, appeared more than ten times in raw reads.

Overall study findings and caveats: Resection blood, more than follow-up blood, showed ubiquitous expanded tumor TCRs.

Stated time point: sample taken at primary tumor resection. Without sorting, whole RNA was sequenced from tumor, nontumor lung or frozen PBMC. Untreated early-stage non-small cell lung cancer patients, some 70 in total, were the donors. MiXCR, applied by TCRdb to the 5' RACE reads, yields one record per CDR3 protein. The repertoire holds about 7,300 distinct CDR3 sequences, with over 15% as singletons. In this sample, this clonotype turned up many times. Its antigen is unknown. The sample consisted of PBMCs, taken at surgery. This receptor was identified in a female donor with early-stage non-small cell lung cancer.

The CDR3 loop is CASSQESRTLRSNQPQHF. CDR3 nucleotides: TGCGCCAGCAGCCAAGAAAGTCGCACCCTTCGGAGCAATCAGCCCCAGCATTTT. This rearrangement joins TRBV4-1 to TRBJ1-5; D is ambiguous. The V gene's germline CDR1 is MGHRA and CDR2 YSYEKL. CDR3 length equals 18 residues. The germline V and J ends were trimmed by 0 bases and 1 base, with 16 bases remaining between them.